These T cell receptor beta chains were read from a single sample in a study of blood T cell repertoires in COVID-19. Produced via immunoSEQ multiplex PCR; TCRdb's table is partial and in-frame only. Here the sample spans about 95,000 clones, 89% being singletons. The specimen sequenced was peripheral blood. These receptors were taken from a man aged 45-65 years with COVID-19, enrolled during active disease. The CDR3 runs from the conserved cysteine through the conserved F or W. Fields, in order: V gene, CDR3 length, clone size, J gene, D gene, CDR3 protein, CDR3 DNA. The D gene is left open where the match is weak. Where a row states a size, it is once, few, many or the class of an expanded clone; other rows omit it.

>TRBV4-1|15|.|TRBJ2-1|.
CASSYTGLPDNEQFF
TGCGCCAGCAGCTACACTGGACTGCCCGACAATGAGCAGTTCTTC
>TRBV11-1|13|.|TRBJ2-1|.
CASSLDEHNEQFF
TGTGCCAGCAGCTTAGACGAGCACAATGAGCAGTTCTTC
>TRBV3-1/TRBV3-2|13|.|TRBJ1-1|.
CASSQTANTEAFF
TGTGCCAGCAGCCAAACAGCGAACACTGAAGCTTTCTTT
>TRBV4-1|16|.|TRBJ2-5|TRBD2
CASSHGGLAGSLAQYF
TGCGCCAGCAGCCACGGTGGACTAGCGGGCTCCTTGGCCCAGTACTTC
>TRBV6-5|13|.|TRBJ2-7|.
CASTPNGPYEQYF
TGTGCCAGCACCCCCAATGGGCCATACGAGCAGTACTTC
>TRBV6-6|14|once|TRBJ2-7|TRBD1
CASRFGTGSYEQYF
TGTGCCAGCCGCTTTGGGACAGGGTCCTACGAGCAGTACTTC
>TRBV7-2|12|few|TRBJ1-2|.
CASSPIAHGYTF
TGTGCCAGCAGCCCTATTGCCCATGGCTACACCTTC
>TRBV30|14|.|TRBJ2-1|.
CAWLAGQQYNEQFF
TGTGCCTGGTTGGCAGGACAGCAGTACAATGAGCAGTTCTTC
>TRBV10-3|15|.|TRBJ1-5|.
CAISESGGVNQPQHF
TGTGCCATCAGTGAGTCTGGAGGGGTCAATCAGCCCCAGCATTTT
>TRBV6-5|13|many|TRBJ2-7|TRBD1
CASSSGQVFEQYF
TGTGCCAGCAGCTCGGGACAGGTTTTCGAGCAGTACTTC
>TRBV7-9|16|.|TRBJ1-3|.
CASSFPGRNSGNTIYF
TGTGCCAGCTCCTTTCCGGGGAGAAACTCTGGAAACACCATATATTTT
>TRBV9|18|.|TRBJ2-1|TRBD2
CASSVDYYSGGAGNEQFF
TGTGCCAGCAGCGTAGATTACTATAGCGGGGGGGCCGGCAATGAGCAGTTCTTC
>TRBV5-4|13|.|TRBJ2-5|TRBD1
CASSYDREETQYF
TGTGCCAGCAGCTATGACAGGGAAGAGACCCAGTACTTC
>TRBV6-2/TRBV6-3|18|.|TRBJ2-1|TRBD2
CASSYSPGVAGSYNEQFF
TGTGCCAGCAGTTACTCCCCTGGAGTAGCGGGGTCCTACAATGAGCAGTTCTTC
>TRBV30|12|.|TRBJ1-6|.
CAWSVGNSPLHF
TGTGCCTGGAGTGTGGGCAATTCACCCCTCCACTTT
>TRBV5-1|13|.|TRBJ2-7|.
CASSEVGTYEQYF
TGCGCCAGCAGCGAGGTCGGTACCTACGAGCAGTACTTC
>TRBV30|13|.|TRBJ1-2|.
CAWSPVQDYGYTF
TGTGCCTGGAGTCCCGTACAAGACTATGGCTACACCTTC
>TRBV5-6|14|.|TRBJ2-7|TRBD1
CASSQRQGHYEQYF
TGTGCCAGCAGCCAACGACAGGGACACTACGAGCAGTACTTC
>TRBV24-1|13|.|TRBJ2-5|.
CATSGGWEETQYF
TGTGCCACCAGTGGGGGCTGGGAAGAGACCCAGTACTTC
>TRBV30|17|.|TRBJ2-6|.
CAWSVQGSVSGANVLTF
TGTGCCTGGAGTGTCCAGGGAAGTGTATCTGGGGCCAACGTCCTGACTTTC
>TRBV19|15|.|TRBJ1-5|.
CASRQGQSLNQPQHF
TGTGCCAGTAGGCAAGGACAGTCACTTAATCAGCCCCAGCATTTT
>TRBV12-3/TRBV12-4|12|.|TRBJ1-1|.
CASSLRNTEAFF
TGTGCCAGCAGTTTACGGAACACTGAAGCTTTCTTT
>TRBV6-5|12|.|TRBJ2-3|TRBD1
CASAGGKYTQYF
TGTGCCAGCGCAGGGGGCAAATATACGCAGTATTTT